Below are 26 T cell receptor beta chains sequenced from a single sample in a study of blood T cell repertoires in COVID-19. Clones were read by immunoSEQ multiplex PCR, and TCRdb kept only the in-frame ones, dropping some. The sample shows about 230,000 clones, roughly 85% of them seen only once. Sequenced input: peripheral blood. All receptors derive from a man in his forties or fifties with acute or convalescent COVID-19.

The chain carries TRBV19 and TRBJ1-5, with TRBD1 identical over 8 bases. The CDR3 covers 15 residues. Germline V gene data show CDR1 as LNHDA and CDR2 as SQIVND (reference sequence). The J segment lost 3 bases and the V segment lost 7 bases, leaving 8 bases of the junction unmatched. In DNA, the CDR3 is TGTGCCAGTACCTCGGACAGGGTGATCAATCAGCCCCAGCATTTT. Translated: CASTSDRVINQPQHF.

The J gene is TRBJ2-2, the V gene TRBV5-1; weak D call: TRBD1 (5 bases). The V gene's germline CDR1 is SGHRS and CDR2 YFSETQ. This CDR3 has 17 amino acids. V lost 1 base and J 0 bases, leaving 13 bases between the germline ends. Here the CDR3 DNA reads TGCGCCAGCAGCTTGACCGACAGCACGGCGAACACCGGGGAGCTGTTTTTT. Its translation: CASSLTDSTANTGELFF. The full variable domain, its missing parts supplied by reference TRBV5-1 and TRBJ2-2, is KAGVTQTPRYLIKTRGQQVTLSCSPISGHRSVSWYQQTPGQGLQFLFEYFSETQRNKGNFPGRFSGRQFSNSRSEMNVSTLELGDSALYLCASSLTDSTANTGELFFGEGSRLTVL.

This chain connects TRBV5-5 to TRBJ1-2; possible D gene TRBD1, 6 bases. CDR1 SGHKS and CDR2 YYEKEE come from the germline V gene (reference sequence). The CDR3 sequence is 13 residues long. Trimming left V 1 base short and J 8 bases short, with 12 bases between. The CDR3 region has the DNA TGTGCCAGCAGCTTGACAGGGCTCGAGGGCTACACCTTC. Residues: CASSLTGLEGYTF. Using reference TRBV5-5 and TRBJ1-2 for the parts outside the CDR3, the full variable domain is DAGVTQSPTHLIKTRGQQVTLRCSPISGHKSVSWYQQVLGQGPQFIFQYYEKEERGRGNFPDRFSARQFPNYSSELNVNALLLGDSALYLCASSLTGLEGYTFGSGTRLTVV.

The chain combines TRBV6-5 with TRBJ1-3, with D uncertain. The CDR3 loop spans 14 amino acids. Germline-derived CDR1 and CDR2 are MNHEY and SVGAGI. V was trimmed by 7 bases and J by 0 bases, leaving 10 bases between them. The CDR3, as DNA: TGTGCCAGCACCCGGTTGTTCTCTGGAAACACCATATATTTT. Its translation is CASTRLFSGNTIYF.

This sequence joins TRBV3-1 (or the pseudogene TRBV3-2) and TRBJ2-1, with 10 nucleotides matching TRBD2. The V gene end was trimmed by 5 bases and the J gene end by 9 bases; junction bases not matched to a gene: 7. Germline lookup yields CDR1 LGHDT and CDR2 YNNKEL (reference sequence). The CDR3 is made up of 14 amino acids. CDR3 DNA: TGTGCCAGCAGCATTAGCGGGGGGCGAGGTGAGCAGTTCTTC. The encoded protein is CASSISGGRGEQFF.

On this clone: This specimen includes other DNA sequences encoding the same CDR3. The gene calls are TRBV2 and TRBJ1-6; the D is unclear. There are 13 residues in the CDR3. Germline V lookup: CDR1 SNHLY, CDR2 FYNNEI. V dropped 3 bases and J dropped 4 bases, with 4 bases sitting between them. CDR3 residues: CASSDSYNSPLHF. The CDR3, as DNA: TGTGCCAGCAGTGACAGTTATAATTCACCCCTCCACTTT.

This chain connects TRBV7-8 to TRBJ1-5; TRBD1 might be the D (6 bases). V gave up 5 bases and J gave up 3 bases, with 11 bases separating them. This CDR3 is 14 amino acids long. Germline values: CDR1 SGHVS, CDR2 FQNEAQ. CDR3 loop: CASSAGDTNQPQHF. CDR3 nucleotides: TGTGCCAGCAGCGCGGGGGACACCAATCAGCCCCAGCATTTT.

The CDR3 spells CASQGGLSPLHF. In DNA form, the CDR3 reads TGTGCCTCACAAGGGGGCCTGTCACCCCTCCACTTT. The chain has TRBV28 and TRBJ1-6; 7 nucleotides match TRBD1. The trim removed 11 bases at V and 10 bases at J, leaving 8 bases unmatched. The CDR3 is 12 residues long. In germline, CDR1 is MDHEN, CDR2 SYDVKM. Combining the CDR3 with reference TRBV28 and TRBJ1-6 gives the whole variable domain DVKVTQSSRYLVKRTGEKVFLECVQDMDHENMFWYRQDPGLGLRLIYFSYDVKMKEKGDIPEGYSVSREKKERFSLILESASTNQTSMYLCASQGGLSPLHFGNGTRLTVT.

The gene calls are TRBV28 and TRBJ2-2, with D possibly being TRBD1 (5 bases). This CDR3 spans 17 amino acids. Trimming pared 3 bases from V and 5 bases from J, leaving 19 bases between. Germline-derived CDR1 and CDR2 are MDHEN and SYDVKM. CDR3 protein: CASSFPPRVRTTGELFF. In DNA form, the CDR3 reads TGTGCCAGCAGTTTTCCCCCCAGGGTCCGAACGACCGGGGAGCTGTTTTTT. The whole variable domain, filled in from reference TRBV28 and TRBJ2-2, reads DVKVTQSSRYLVKRTGEKVFLECVQDMDHENMFWYRQDPGLGLRLIYFSYDVKMKEKGDIPEGYSVSREKKERFSLILESASTNQTSMYLCASSFPPRVRTTGELFFGEGSRLTVL.

The J gene is TRBJ2-5, the V gene TRBV7-3; D might be TRBD2 (6 bases). With 5 bases removed from V and 5 bases from J, the gap between germline ends came to 18 bases. This CDR3 is built from 15 residues. Germline V lookup: CDR1 SGHTA, CDR2 FQGTGA. The CDR3 is CASSRTAGYMETQYF. The CDR3 nucleotides are TGTGCCAGCAGCCGGACCGCGGGGTACATGGAGACCCAGTACTTC.

The rearrangement joins TRBV5-1 to TRBJ1-1; TRBD1 matches 8 bases. V lost 0 bases and J lost 7; bases outside the gene matches: 8. The CDR3 is 15 residues long. Germline assignment: CDR1 SGHRS and CDR2 YFSETQ. CDR3 DNA sequence: TGCGCCAGCAGCTTGGGGACAGGGCCGCAGAGTGAAGCTTTCTTT. Translation gives CASSLGTGPQSEAFF.

The rearrangement links TRBV10-3 to TRBJ2-3, with TRBD2 matching 9 bases. From germline, CDR1 is ENHRY and CDR2 SYGVKD. This CDR3 has 15 amino acids. V lost 4 bases to trimming and J lost 2 bases; unmatched junction nucleotides: 4. The CDR3 here is CAISVIAGDTDTQYF. The CDR3 DNA reads as TGTGCCATCAGTGTGATAGCGGGGGACACAGATACGCAGTATTTT.

The chain employs TRBV5-1 and TRBJ2-1; TRBD2 aligns across 7 bases. The CDR3 has 15 residues. From germline, CDR1 is SGHRS and CDR2 YFSETQ. The V and J ends lost 4 bases and 8 bases, in that order; junction bases with no gene match: 12. CDR3: CASSPEAGFDHEQFF. Written as DNA, the CDR3 is TGCGCCAGCAGCCCCGAAGCGGGGTTCGACCATGAGCAGTTCTTC.

The chain has TRBV29-1 and TRBJ1-5, with a possible D match to TRBD1 (5 bases). Germline CDR1 and CDR2: SQVTM and ANQGSEA. The CDR3 sequence is 13 residues long. Trimming left V 5 bases short and J 7 bases short, with 15 bases between. CDR3 sequence reads: CSVSYGQGQPQHF. The CDR3 nucleotides read TGCAGCGTTTCCTACGGTCAGGGCCAGCCCCAGCATTTT.

This clone was counted only a few times. The chain recombines TRBV7-9 with TRBJ2-6, with D perhaps matching TRBD1 (6 bases). Trimming shortened V by 7 bases and J by 2 bases, and 18 bases separated the two germline ends. The CDR3 spans 17 residues. Per germline, CDR1 SEHNR and CDR2 FQNEAQ (reference sequence). DNA for the CDR3: TGTGCCAGCACCTACGGGGCAGGGGCTGCTGGGGCCAACGTCCTGACTTTC. Protein: CASTYGAGAAGANVLTF.

The chain recombines TRBV18 with TRBJ2-7; 7 bases are shared with TRBD1. CDR1 is KGHSH, CDR2 LQKENI, per germline. The CDR3 runs 13 residues. The J segment lost 2 bases and the V segment lost 3 bases, leaving 1 base of the junction unmatched. In DNA, the CDR3 is TGTGCCAGCTCACCGGGACAGCCCTACGAGCAGTACTTC. This gives the protein CASSPGQPYEQYF.

V gene TRBV11-2 combines with J gene TRBJ2-3, with TRBD2 identical over 8 bases. Looked up from germline, CDR1 is SGHAT and CDR2 is FQNNGV. The CDR3 extends over 15 amino acids. Unmatched junction bases numbered 4, after V lost 1 base and J lost 4 bases. The CDR3 region has the DNA TGTGCCAGCAGCTTAGGAGCGGGGGCTGCAGATACGCAGTATTTT. This codes for CASSLGAGAADTQYF.

The gene calls are TRBV6-6 and TRBJ2-7, with unresolved D. Germline V lookup: CDR1 MNHNY, CDR2 SVGAGI (reference sequence). CDR3 size: 14 residues. Trimming removed 6 bases at V and 3 bases at J, with 15 bases between. This chain's CDR3 is CASRSAGPHYEQYF. The CDR3 DNA reads as TGTGCCAGCAGATCCGCTGGGCCACACTACGAGCAGTACTTC.

The chain carries TRBV11-3 and TRBJ2-1; TRBD1 might be the D (6 bases). V was clipped by 3 bases and J by 2 bases, with 11 bases between them. Per the germline V gene, CDR1 is SGHNT and CDR2 is YENEEA. This CDR3 is 15 amino acids long. CDR3 amino acids: CASSFGGETYNEQFF. Here the CDR3 DNA reads TGTGCCAGCAGCTTTGGGGGCGAAACCTACAATGAGCAGTTCTTC. Supplemented by reference TRBV11-3 and TRBJ2-1, the full variable domain reads EAGVVQSPRYKIIEKKQPVAFWCNPISGHNTLYWYLQNLGQGPELLIRYENEEAVDDSQLPKDRFSAERLKGVDSTLKIQPAELGDSAVYLCASSFGGETYNEQFFGPGTRLTVL.

The chain has TRBV5-8 and TRBJ1-4, with D unresolved. The CDR3 runs to 17 residues. V gave up 2 bases and J gave up 7 bases, with 21 bases separating them. CDR1 and CDR2 (germline): SGHTS, YDEGEE. The CDR3 bases are TGTGCCAGCAGCTTAATCCTCCCGGGCCTTCGGGGTGAAAAACTGTTTTTT. Its translation is CASSLILPGLRGEKLFF.

V is TRBV6-1 and J is TRBJ1-2, with D tentatively TRBD1 (5 bases). The CDR3 is made up of 15 amino acids. Germline lookup yields CDR1 MNHNS and CDR2 SASEGT. V lost 2 bases to trimming and J lost 6 bases, with 16 bases between them. The CDR3 is CASSERVDSPHGYTF. The DNA of the CDR3 is TGTGCCAGCAGTGAACGGGTTGACAGCCCCCATGGCTACACCTTC.

The chain has TRBV7-2 and TRBJ2-7, with no clear D. This CDR3 spans 15 amino acids. Trimming left V 4 bases short and J 7 bases short, with 20 bases between. The germline V gene encodes CDR1 SGHTA and CDR2 FQGNSA. CDR3 DNA sequence: TGTGCCAGCAGCTCTAGGCGTGAAGCGAGCCTTGAGCAGTACTTC. Amino acid sequence: CASSSRREASLEQYF.

The gene calls are TRBV9 and TRBJ2-3; maybe TRBD2 (5 bases). CDR3 length: 17 residues. V was shortened by 0 bases and J by 1 base, with 15 bases between the two germline ends. CDR1 is SGDLS and CDR2 is YYNGEE in the germline V gene. CDR3 region: CASSVGVREGGTDTQYF. The DNA of the CDR3 is TGTGCCAGCAGCGTAGGAGTCCGGGAAGGAGGCACAGATACGCAGTATTTT.

The chain recombines TRBV21-1 with TRBJ1-4; no DNA check was done on the table's D call, TRBD1. TRBV21-1 is listed as a pseudogene. The CDR3 contains 19 residues. The CDR3 DNA sequence: TGTGCCAGCACCACAATCATCGGGACAGGGGGCGCAGGTAATGAAAAACTGTTTTTT. Amino acid sequence: CASTTIIGTGGAGNEKLFF.

V is TRBV7-9 and J is TRBJ1-3; no reliable D call. V dropped 8 bases and J dropped 0 bases, with 11 bases sitting between them. Germline-derived CDR1 and CDR2 are SEHNR and FQNEAQ (reference sequence). The CDR3 covers 14 residues. This CDR3 is CASPGNVSGNTIYF. In DNA form, the CDR3 reads TGTGCCAGCCCCGGTAACGTCTCTGGAAACACCATATATTTT.

The chain employs TRBV6-5 and TRBJ1-1; 7 nucleotides agree with TRBD1. Germline V gene sequence: CDR1 MNHEY, CDR2 SVGAGI. V shed 5 bases, J shed 0 bases, and the junction held 3 bases outside the gene matches. The CDR3 is 14 residues long. Here the CDR3 reads CASSPGTVNTEAFF. Written as DNA, the CDR3 is TGTGCCAGCAGTCCCGGGACAGTGAACACTGAAGCTTTCTTT.